This T cell receptor beta chain was observed in a study of blood T cell repertoires in COVID-19. Study overall: COVID-19 samples from acute and convalescent phases originated in the United States, Italy and Spain. T cells, B-cell-depleted T cells, or PBMCs provided the cDNA or gDNA that served as material.

This CDR3 comprises 15 residues. The V and J ends lost 0 bases and 1 base, in that order; junction bases with no gene match: 0. Germline CDR1 and CDR2: MNHEY and SVGEGT. The method was immunoSEQ multiplex PCR; TCRdb's version includes in-frame clones alone and lacks a portion of them. This table has about 75,000 clones, roughly 87% appearing once. In the case of this clone: The sample contains more than one DNA sequence encoding this CDR3.

The sequence was collected from a woman aged 50 to 65 with acute or convalescent COVID-19. The sequenced material came from peripheral blood. The J gene is TRBJ2-1, the V gene TRBV6-2 or TRBV6-3; 7 nucleotides match TRBD1. Written as DNA, the CDR3 is TGTGCCAGCAGTTACTCACAGGGGTCCTACAATGAGCAGTTCTTC. Translated: CASSYSQGSYNEQFF.